This is a list of T cell receptor beta chains from one sample in a study of T cells in Graves' hyperthyroidism and ophthalmopathy. Using its own MiXCR run on the multiplex PCR reads, TCRdb lists one record per CDR3 protein. In the table there are approximately 610,000 distinct CDR3 sequences, 15% to 20% of which are singletons. Sequencing was performed on blood. These receptors were obtained from a woman younger than 30 with Graves' hyperthyroidism. CDR3s leave out the opening cysteine and the closing phenylalanine or tryptophan. Fields, in order: V gene, J gene, CDR3 protein.

TRBV20-1	TRBJ2-3	SAPIADTQY
TRBV28	TRBJ2-5	ASRKPGQGIAALETQY
TRBV6-2/TRBV6-3	TRBJ2-1	ASTYASGGYNEQF
TRBV7-9	TRBJ2-7	ASSADYTYEQY
TRBV11-2	TRBJ2-7	ASSNPDQNLYEQY
TRBV19	TRBJ2-6	ASSRRTGTSGANVLT
TRBV2	TRBJ1-5	ASSASVAGLHQPQH
TRBV6-1	TRBJ1-4	ASSEKTGGNEKLF
TRBV12-3/TRBV12-4	TRBJ2-6	ASSLGLSSGANVLT
TRBV2	TRBJ2-7	ASSDPTSGRAYEQY
TRBV12-5	TRBJ2-7	ASGFSSYEQY
TRBV19	TRBJ2-1	ATSGRAMYNEQF
TRBV20-1	TRBJ2-1	SAPGPQAVSYNEQF
TRBV10-3	TRBJ2-7	AIRLAGGPEESSYEQY
TRBV5-1	TRBJ2-3	ASSWAGGAEDTQY
TRBV5-1	TRBJ2-5	ASSYRGAMEETQY
TRBV19	TRBJ1-2	ASSTTIDYGYT
TRBV12-3/TRBV12-4	TRBJ1-2	ASQGTNYGYT
TRBV27	TRBJ1-3	ASSLGETSGNTIY
TRBV12-3/TRBV12-4	TRBJ1-2	ASRTGTAYGYT
TRBV7-2	TRBJ2-7	ASQSGLGREQY
TRBV3-1	TRBJ1-1	ASSPYKGLITEAF
TRBV6-9	TRBJ2-1	ASSSQLAGVDNEQF
TRBV7-8	TRBJ2-1	ASSSAPSGYYNEQF
TRBV12-3/TRBV12-4	TRBJ1-4	ASRYRAASEKLF
TRBV7-9	TRBJ1-3	ASSSSGRPGNTIY
TRBV12-5	TRBJ2-1	ASGLVWGTSDYNEQF
TRBV3-1	TRBJ2-7	ASSHSSGDYEQY
TRBV27	TRBJ2-3	AIRRTSTDTQY
TRBV5-1	TRBJ2-1	ASSFRGVGYNEQF
TRBV5-1	TRBJ2-3	ASSLVGPDADTQY
TRBV6-4	TRBJ1-6	ASSERQGNSPLH
TRBV18	TRBJ2-5	ASSTAGEETQY
TRBV6-1	TRBJ2-1	ASSEAGGDEQF
TRBV2	TRBJ2-5	ASSEVRTQETQY
TRBV6-5	TRBJ2-5	ASSYPSRGLETQY
TRBV18	TRBJ2-1	ASSPPSRSYNEQF
TRBV6-6	TRBJ2-7	ASSYSLVGLPYEQY
TRBV5-1	TRBJ2-7	ASSTMTGSGEQY
TRBV9	TRBJ1-2	ASSVGGGDYGYT
TRBV6-7	TRBJ2-7	HSEGEQY
TRBV14	TRBJ2-2	ASSQARANTGELF